This entry concerns a single T cell receptor beta chain. This clone has more than one count but fewer than ten. Its antigen is still unknown. No quality values exist for individual bases; no much larger clone is one base distant. This specimen belongs to a study of beta chain features in type 1 diabetes (dated by TCRdb to 2016 to 2019). In terms of the full investigation: Mean age, gender distribution, total cell number and subset yield did not differ between patients and healthy donors. Naive and central memory subsets were obtained from all 28 donors, but regulatory and stem cell-like memory subsets were isolated from only 8 patients and about eight healthy donors. A total of just under 110,000,000 sorted cells were examined across all samples, and RNA yield correlated strongly with the number of cells per subset. In the study, TCRB repertoires of sorted circulating CD4+ T cell subsets from recently diagnosed type 1 diabetes patients were compared with those of matched healthy donors. What the authors observed across the whole study: Sequencing cDNA rather than genomic DNA could over-represent highly expressing activated cells, although activation and CD3 levels did not differ between groups. Because small numbers of individuals were included in the HLA sub-analyses, any influence of HLA type on TCRB rearrangement was left unresolved. Shorter templates might be favored by PCR, yet because patient and control samples were amplified and corrected together, any such skew would affect both groups equally. Naive, central memory and regulatory TCRB repertoires appeared to be more similar among patients than among healthy donors. Type 1 diabetes patients showed a moderate but significant shortening of TCRB CDR3 length in all four CD4+ subsets. At VDJ recombination sites, patients with type 1 diabetes made fewer insertions and deleted more nucleotides, a pattern implying thymic rearrangement abnormalities.

In the germline V gene, CDR1 corresponds to MNHEY and CDR2 to SVGAGI. CDR3 length: 15 amino acids, cysteine to phenylalanine. This entry keeps only the CDR3 DNA: 45 bases, framed from base 1. Relative to germline, V is missing 5 bases and J is missing 3 bases, with 8 bases of the junction outside any gene match. All of the isolated RNA was reverse transcribed with the High Capacity cDNA Reverse Transcription Kit, so expressed TCRB transcripts were sequenced. Deep immunoSEQ sequencing was applied to naive, central memory and regulatory T cell samples, giving an average of about 3.7 million total reads per sample. Sorted cells were lysed in RLT buffer, and RNA was extracted using DNase-treated RNeasy Micro or Mini kits according to cell number. To prevent cross-contamination, each cell subset was processed individually, whereas patient and healthy donor samples were processed jointly. TCRB sequences were amplified from cDNA with the immunoSEQ multiplex PCR, producing 87-bp fragments spanning the CDR3 region. Sequencing of the amplicons was performed on the Illumina HiSeq platform. The original pipeline was this. Synthetic template baselines were used to correct PCR bias computationally, reads within Hamming distance 2 were collapsed, and singletons that could not be merged were discarded. Reads were aligned to IMGT to assign V, D and J genes, CDR3 length, and insertions or deletions at six rearrangement sites. Clonotype counts were normalized to sorted cell number within each subset before computing true diversity and Gini coefficients with the tcR R package. The overlap coefficient, calculated on TCRB nucleotide sequences, was used to measure repertoire sharing. As a proxy for the pre-selection repertoire, out-of-frame TCRB sequences from naive cells were analyzed. TCRdb stores this immuneACCESS table with in-frame sequences only. Part of the clones is absent; in the studies checked, under half of the shortfall reflects unresolved V genes, and no reason is known for the rest. V and J calls plus clone size are reproduced from that table; the DNA served to infer D and trimming. This sample has 600,000 or so clones in its table, and roughly 12% of those were observed once. The biggest ten clones account for roughly 0.12% of the sample.

Each donor gave one peripheral blood draw, roughly 0.12 L on average, collected into heparinised tubes. Using a panel that included CD45RO, CCR7, CD25, CD127, CD95 and CD27, naive, central memory, regulatory and stem cell-like memory CD4+ T cells were sorted on a BD FACSAria II. Every sorted population had a purity above 98%. PBMCs were separated immediately by Lymphoprep density gradient centrifugation and were stained directly, without being cultured. So that batch effects would be minimized, each experiment stained and sorted samples in pairs, pairing one healthy donor with one patient. The rearrangement joined TRBV6-5 to TRBJ2-3, with 7 bases in between that match TRBD2. The TCR originated in a man aged 25-45 years with type 1 diabetes. Sequencing was done on a sample of naive CD4+ T cells from blood. The sample's cell subset or site label, in plain terms: true naive CD4+ T cells. DNA sequence: TGTGCCAGCAGTAGTTCTAGCGGTCGTACAGATACGCAGTATTTT. This is translated as CASSSSSGRTDTQYF.